Listed below are T cell receptor beta chains from one sample, sequenced in a study of blood T cell repertoires in COVID-19. The protocol was immunoSEQ multiplex PCR, while the TCRdb copy is restricted to in-frame clones and leaves out a portion. The sample holds about 300,000 clones, about 89% seen once. Sequencing was carried out using peripheral blood. The source of these receptors is a woman aged 30 to 39 with COVID-19, enrolled during active disease. Each CDR3 is given with its conserved first and last residue. Each record gives: D gene, clone size, V gene, J gene, CDR3 protein, CDR3 DNA. D genes are given only for firm matches. Size is omitted from some rows. Given values are once, few, many or a class for expanded clones.

d_gene: TRBD2
abundance: few
v_gene: TRBV7-3
j_gene: TRBJ2-7
CDR3aa: CASSLKGAGGEQYF
CDR3nt: TGTGCCAGCAGCTTAAAGGGAGCGGGGGGCGAGCAGTACTTC

d_gene: TRBD1
abundance: -
v_gene: TRBV28
j_gene: TRBJ2-7
CDR3aa: CASSAPFSGQDYEQYF
CDR3nt: TGTGCCAGCAGCGCCCCGTTTTCGGGACAGGACTACGAGCAGTACTTC

d_gene: -
abundance: -
v_gene: TRBV5-1
j_gene: TRBJ2-1
CDR3aa: CASSLEVAANEQFF
CDR3nt: TGCGCCAGCAGCTTGGAGGTAGCGGCCAATGAGCAGTTCTTC

d_gene: TRBD1
abundance: -
v_gene: TRBV28
j_gene: TRBJ1-1
CDR3aa: CASSRLGQGSNTEAFF
CDR3nt: TGTGCCAGCAGCCGCCTCGGACAGGGGTCGAACACTGAAGCTTTCTTT

d_gene: TRBD1
abundance: -
v_gene: TRBV9
j_gene: TRBJ2-7
CDR3aa: CASSFRDRGYEQYF
CDR3nt: TGTGCCAGCAGCTTCCGCGACAGGGGCTACGAGCAGTACTTC

d_gene: -
abundance: -
v_gene: TRBV29-1
j_gene: TRBJ1-1
CDR3aa: CSVRESGGTEAFF
CDR3nt: TGCAGCGTTAGAGAGTCGGGAGGAACTGAAGCTTTCTTT

d_gene: -
abundance: -
v_gene: TRBV2
j_gene: TRBJ2-2
CDR3aa: CASFSRRSLNTGELFF
CDR3nt: TGTGCCAGCTTCTCGCGCAGGTCTTTAAACACCGGGGAGCTGTTTTTT

d_gene: -
abundance: once
v_gene: TRBV12-5
j_gene: TRBJ1-3
CDR3aa: CASGLGGNTVTTGNTIYF
CDR3nt: TGTGCTAGTGGTTTGGGAGGGAACACGGTTACGACTGGAAACACCATATATTTT

d_gene: -
abundance: -
v_gene: TRBV28
j_gene: TRBJ1-3
CDR3aa: CASSLGRALSGNTIYF
CDR3nt: TGTGCCAGCAGTTTAGGGAGAGCTCTCTCTGGAAACACCATATATTTT

d_gene: TRBD2
abundance: -
v_gene: TRBV5-1
j_gene: TRBJ2-7
CDR3aa: CASSLTSGAYEQYF
CDR3nt: TGCGCCAGCAGCTTGACTAGCGGGGCCTACGAGCAGTACTTC

d_gene: -
abundance: -
v_gene: TRBV3-1/TRBV3-2
j_gene: TRBJ1-5
CDR3aa: CASSQDPQNNQPQHF
CDR3nt: TGTGCCAGCAGCCAAGATCCACAGAACAATCAGCCCCAGCATTTT

d_gene: -
abundance: -
v_gene: TRBV5-4
j_gene: TRBJ2-2
CDR3aa: CASSLYAGSNTGELFF
CDR3nt: TGTGCCAGCAGCTTGTACGCGGGATCGAACACCGGGGAGCTGTTTTTT

d_gene: TRBD1
abundance: -
v_gene: TRBV25-1
j_gene: TRBJ1-2
CDR3aa: CASSEYLQGAYGYTF
CDR3nt: TGTGCCAGCAGTGAATATTTGCAGGGGGCTTATGGCTACACCTTC

d_gene: -
abundance: -
v_gene: TRBV27
j_gene: TRBJ2-2
CDR3aa: CASSWDTGTGELFF
CDR3nt: TGTGCCAGCAGTTGGGACACGGGCACCGGGGAGCTGTTTTTT

d_gene: TRBD1
abundance: -
v_gene: TRBV28
j_gene: TRBJ2-7
CDR3aa: CAIWDRADGEQYF
CDR3nt: TGTGCCATTTGGGACAGGGCAGATGGCGAGCAGTACTTC

d_gene: -
abundance: -
v_gene: TRBV5-6
j_gene: TRBJ1-1
CDR3aa: CASSLPIRTEAFF
CDR3nt: TGTGCCAGCAGCTTGCCTATACGGACAGAAGCTTTCTTT

d_gene: -
abundance: -
v_gene: TRBV4-1
j_gene: TRBJ2-3
CDR3aa: CASSQGYSTSTDTQYF
CDR3nt: TGCGCCAGCAGCCAAGGCTACAGTACCAGCACAGATACGCAGTATTTT

d_gene: TRBD2
abundance: -
v_gene: TRBV7-8
j_gene: TRBJ2-7
CDR3aa: CASSAGLAAVYEQYF
CDR3nt: TGTGCCAGCAGCGCAGGACTAGCGGCTGTCTACGAGCAGTACTTC

d_gene: -
abundance: -
v_gene: TRBV11-2
j_gene: TRBJ1-2
CDR3aa: CASSLREGTNYGYTF
CDR3nt: TGTGCCAGCAGCTTGAGGGAGGGGACTAACTATGGCTACACCTTC

d_gene: -
abundance: -
v_gene: TRBV28
j_gene: TRBJ1-1
CDR3aa: CASSSRALTEAFF
CDR3nt: TGTGCCAGCAGTTCCAGGGCGCTGACTGAAGCTTTCTTT

d_gene: -
abundance: -
v_gene: TRBV9
j_gene: TRBJ1-1
CDR3aa: CASSVGLINTEAFF
CDR3nt: TGTGCCAGCAGCGTAGGGCTGATTAACACTGAAGCTTTCTTT

d_gene: -
abundance: once
v_gene: TRBV18
j_gene: TRBJ2-7
CDR3aa: CASSPLQFGGEQYF
CDR3nt: TGTGCCAGCTCACCACTGCAGTTTGGCGGCGAGCAGTACTTC

d_gene: TRBD1
abundance: -
v_gene: TRBV5-1
j_gene: TRBJ2-2
CDR3aa: CASSIGQGDTGELFF
CDR3nt: TGCGCCAGCAGCATAGGACAGGGGGACACCGGGGAGCTGTTTTTT

d_gene: TRBD2
abundance: -
v_gene: TRBV5-1
j_gene: TRBJ2-3
CDR3aa: CASSPGTSNTDTQYF
CDR3nt: TGCGCCAGCAGCCCCGGGACTAGCAATACAGATACGCAGTATTTT

d_gene: TRBD1
abundance: -
v_gene: TRBV7-9
j_gene: TRBJ2-7
CDR3aa: CASAWDRAEQYF
CDR3nt: TGTGCCAGCGCCTGGGACAGGGCCGAGCAGTACTTC

d_gene: TRBD2
abundance: -
v_gene: TRBV5-1
j_gene: TRBJ2-1
CDR3aa: CASSWAPGGSSYNEQFF
CDR3nt: TGCGCCAGCAGCTGGGCCCCGGGCGGGAGCTCCTACAATGAGCAGTTCTTC

d_gene: TRBD2
abundance: -
v_gene: TRBV5-6
j_gene: TRBJ2-1
CDR3aa: CASSPGLAGNEQFF
CDR3nt: TGTGCCAGCAGCCCCGGACTAGCGGGAAACGAGCAGTTCTTC

d_gene: -
abundance: -
v_gene: TRBV19
j_gene: TRBJ1-1
CDR3aa: CASSTVLNTEAFF
CDR3nt: TGTGCCAGTAGTACGGTATTAAACACTGAAGCTTTCTTT

d_gene: -
abundance: -
v_gene: TRBV5-1
j_gene: TRBJ2-3
CDR3aa: CASRIWGRDTQYF
CDR3nt: TGCGCCAGCAGGATATGGGGGAGGGATACGCAGTATTTT

d_gene: TRBD1
abundance: -
v_gene: TRBV2
j_gene: TRBJ1-1
CDR3aa: CASSGRAGGAAANTEAFF
CDR3nt: TGTGCCAGCAGTGGGCGGGCAGGGGGCGCCGCGGCCAACACTGAAGCTTTCTTT

d_gene: TRBD1
abundance: -
v_gene: TRBV30
j_gene: TRBJ2-6
CDR3aa: CAHTRTGGFRGANVLTF
CDR3nt: TGTGCCCACACCAGGACAGGGGGTTTTCGTGGGGCCAACGTCCTGACTTTC

d_gene: TRBD1
abundance: few
v_gene: TRBV7-9
j_gene: TRBJ1-2
CDR3aa: CASRPRDRYGYTF
CDR3nt: TGTGCCAGCAGACCCCGGGACAGATATGGCTACACCTTC

d_gene: -
abundance: -
v_gene: TRBV9
j_gene: TRBJ1-2
CDR3aa: CASSPNRQDGYTF
CDR3nt: TGTGCCAGCAGCCCTAATAGACAAGATGGCTACACCTTC

d_gene: -
abundance: once
v_gene: TRBV24-1
j_gene: TRBJ2-1
CDR3aa: CATSDPGYNEQFF
CDR3nt: TGTGCCACCAGTGATCCAGGGTACAATGAGCAGTTCTTC

d_gene: TRBD2
abundance: -
v_gene: TRBV23-1
j_gene: TRBJ2-3
CDR3aa: CASNLAGYSTDTQYF
CDR3nt: TGCGCCAGCAACTTAGCGGGTTATAGCACAGATACGCAGTATTTT

d_gene: -
abundance: -
v_gene: TRBV9
j_gene: TRBJ2-1
CDR3aa: CASNNRVDNEQFF
CDR3nt: TGTGCCAGCAACAACAGGGTCGACAATGAGCAGTTCTTC